The 9 T cell receptor beta chains in this list originate from one sample, sequenced in a study of T cell responses to AZD1222 COVID-19 vaccine. Profiling relied on immunoSEQ multiplex PCR, and the TCRdb table lists in-frame clones only, not all of them. The repertoire consists of about 190,000 clones, with almost 95% occurring once and the leading ten covering 7.5% to 10%. The specimen was peripheral blood, collected on day 0 of AZD1222 vaccination. The receptors here all came from an adult in good health.

This clone was seen a handful of times. The chain carries TRBV16 and TRBJ2-4, with D unclear. The germline V gene has CDR1 KGHSY and CDR2 FQNENV. The ends were cut back, 5 bases at V and 3 bases at J, with 11 bases in the middle. This CDR3 comprises 14 residues. DNA for the CDR3: TGTGCCAGCAGCGCCGGACGTGACAAAAACATTCAGTACTTC. The encoded protein is CASSAGRDKNIQYF. Together with reference TRBV16 and TRBJ2-4, the CDR3 gives the full variable domain: GEEVAQTPKHLVRGEGQKAKLYCAPIKGHSYVFWYQQVLKNEFKFLISFQNENVFDETGMPKERFSAKCLPNSPCSLEIQATKLEDSAVYFCASSAGRDKNIQYFGAGTRLSVL.

The V call is TRBV12-3 or TRBV12-4, the J call TRBJ1-2, with a weak D call TRBD1 (6 bases). Between the trimmed V and J ends, which lost 7 bases and 7 bases, there was a span of 16 bases. CDR3 length: 13 amino acids. Here the CDR3 reads CASTHKRGFGYTF. The DNA for the CDR3 is TGTGCCAGCACCCACAAAAGGGGGTTTGGCTACACCTTC.

V gene TRBV7-9 combines with J gene TRBJ2-5; D uncertain. The V gene lost 4 bases and the J gene lost 1 base, with 10 bases spanning the gap. The CDR3 is 14 amino acids. From germline, CDR1 is SEHNR and CDR2 FQNEAQ (reference sequence). As DNA, the CDR3 is TGTGCCAGCAGCTCTCGGCGGTCCCAAGAGACCCAGTACTTC. Its translation is CASSSRRSQETQYF.

The chain couples TRBV28 to TRBJ1-1; 7 bases align to TRBD1. The germline V gene encodes CDR1 MDHEN and CDR2 SYDVKM. This CDR3 has 14 residues. J lost 1 base, V lost 6 bases, and 5 bases had no gene match. CDR3 region: CASSAGQWNTEAFF. The CDR3 coding sequence is TGTGCCAGCAGCGCGGGACAGTGGAACACTGAAGCTTTCTTT. Using reference TRBV28 and TRBJ1-1 for the parts outside the CDR3, the full variable domain is DVKVTQSSRYLVKRTGEKVFLECVQDMDHENMFWYRQDPGLGLRLIYFSYDVKMKEKGDIPEGYSVSREKKERFSLILESASTNQTSMYLCASSAGQWNTEAFFGQGTRLTVV.

This clone was recorded a few times. This chain joins TRBV5-1 and TRBJ2-3; the D gene is possibly TRBD2 (6 bases). Germline CDR1 SGHRS, CDR2 YFSETQ. Deletions cut 0 bases from V and 2 bases from J, with 10 bases between. This CDR3 contains 15 residues. The CDR3 loop is CASSLEGGVTDTQYF. CDR3 bases: TGCGCCAGCAGCTTGGAGGGCGGGGTCACAGATACGCAGTATTTT.

The rearrangement joins TRBV9 to TRBJ1-2, with D maybe TRBD1 (6 bases). The CDR3 totals 13 residues. Deletions cut 0 bases from V and 4 bases from J, with 7 bases between. Germline values: CDR1 SGDLS, CDR2 YYNGEE. CDR3 nucleotide sequence: TGTGCCAGCAGCGTAGGGGGGGCCTATGGCTACACCTTC. Its translation: CASSVGGAYGYTF.

This clone has a handful of counts. This rearrangement joins TRBV4-2 to TRBJ1-5; the D gene is possibly TRBD1 (6 bases). The length of the CDR3 is 14 residues. V gave up 1 base and J gave up 6 bases, with 10 bases separating them. The germline gives CDR1 LGHNA, CDR2 YNFKEQ. The CDR3 loop reads CASSQVGGSQPQHF. CDR3 nucleotide sequence: TGTGCCAGCAGCCAAGTCGGGGGCTCTCAGCCCCAGCATTTT.

The gene calls are TRBV7-2 and TRBJ2-7; 11 bases map to TRBD2. The CDR3 is 17 residues long. Germline values: CDR1 SGHTA, CDR2 FQGNSA. V was pared by 0 bases and J by 5 bases, with 9 bases of the junction left unmatched. This CDR3 reads CASSLAPLLAGDHEQYF. The CDR3 DNA sequence: TGTGCCAGCAGCTTAGCCCCCTTACTAGCGGGAGACCACGAGCAGTACTTC.

V is TRBV24-1 and J is TRBJ2-3; TRBD2 matches at 8 bases. Looked up from germline, CDR1 is KGHDR and CDR2 is SFDVKD. The CDR3 sequence is 16 residues long. The V gene end was trimmed by 5 bases and the J gene end by 5 bases; junction bases not matched to a gene: 11. CDR3 bases: TGTGCCACCAGTGGTCCGGGCGGGAGGTATCGAGATACGCAGTATTTT. Translation gives CATSGPGGRYRDTQYF.